The clone carrying this TCR beta chain has only a few counts. These data belong to a study of control samples from healthy donors and cancer patients. TCRdb's table, derived via immunoSEQ multiplex PCR, lists solely in-frame clones and lacks some. The profile shows 100,000 to 150,000 clones, under 95% of them singletons. The CDR3 spans 15 residues. The germline gives CDR1 SGHVS, CDR2 FQNEAQ. With V trimmed by 2 bases and J by 7 bases, 4 bases remained unmatched. This chain links TRBV7-8 with TRBJ2-1; 11 nucleotides match TRBD2. The source is a man younger than 30 in good health. Sequenced: blood. The CDR3 coding sequence is TGTGCCAGCAGCTTATGGGCTAGCGGGGGGAATGAGCAGTTCTTC. It is translated as CASSLWASGGNEQFF.